This T cell receptor beta chain originates from a study of cytomegalovirus exposure and HLA in healthy donors. For the study at large: Genotyping showed roughly 77% of some 400 donors falling in the Caucasian-associated ancestry cluster. General observations from the study: Productive rates of about 90% or about 30% were seen for most TCR beta V segments in an earlier analysis.

The PCR made use of 60 Vbeta and 13 Jbeta primers. TCRdb keeps only in-frame clones here, not all; method: immunoSEQ multiplex PCR. The table lists around 110,000 clones, about 69% of them singletons. This CDR3 is 13 amino acids long. Trimming removed 0 bases at V and 7 bases at J, with 10 bases between. Germline V lookup: CDR1 MGHRA, CDR2 YSYEKL. There are a few counts of this clone. The antigen remains unidentified. The chain couples TRBV4-1 to TRBJ2-7, with a tentative D call TRBD2 (6 bases). The sequencing sample was made of PBMCs. The clonotype comes from a woman aged 18-30 years in good health and CMV-seronegative. The chain's CDR3 is CASSQDAAGEQYF. The CDR3 bases are TGCGCCAGCAGCCAAGATGCGGCGGGAGAGCAGTACTTC.